The 13 T cell receptor beta chains below were found in one sample sequenced in a study of blood T cell repertoires in COVID-19. Here immunoSEQ multiplex PCR was the method, and the copy in TCRdb shows in-frame clones only, minus some. The data show fewer than 300,000 clones, 85% to 90% seen once. Sequences were obtained from peripheral blood. The receptors originated from a man aged 50-60 years with COVID-19, enrolled during active disease.

The chain uses TRBV5-1 and TRBJ2-1; 7 nucleotides align to TRBD2. CDR3 size: 19 residues. CDR1 and CDR2 from the germline V gene are SGHRS and YFSETQ. Trimming took 0 bases from V and 1 from J; bases not matched to a gene: 13. CDR3 amino acids: CASSLGLGGSLRSYNEQFF. The CDR3, as DNA: TGCGCCAGCAGCTTGGGCTTAGGCGGGAGTCTCAGGTCCTACAATGAGCAGTTCTTC.

This chain joins TRBV4-2 and TRBJ2-7, with D maybe TRBD2 (5 bases). The CDR3 loop spans 12 amino acids. Germline loops: CDR1 LGHNA, CDR2 YNFKEQ. V was cut by 5 bases and J by 4 bases, with 9 bases left in between. CDR3 amino acids: CASSSRGYEQYF. The CDR3 bases are TGTGCCAGCAGCTCCCGAGGGTACGAGCAGTACTTC.

In this sample, this clone turned up a few times. The J gene is TRBJ1-5, the V gene TRBV19; D may be TRBD1 (5 bases). Germline assignment: CDR1 LNHDA and CDR2 SQIVND (reference sequence). V was cut by 9 bases and J by 3 bases, with 12 bases left in between. The CDR3 sequence is 13 residues long. The CDR3 DNA is TGTGCCAGCCTCGGGGGGTACAATCAGCCCCAGCATTTT. It translates to CASLGGYNQPQHF.

This chain links TRBV5-1 with TRBJ1-2; D gene unclear. This CDR3 contains 15 residues. V was shortened by 4 bases and J by 3 bases, with 16 bases between the two germline ends. Germline V gene lookup returns CDR1 SGHRS and CDR2 YFSETQ. The CDR3: CASSLGPGGYYGYTF. The CDR3 DNA follows: TGCGCCAGCAGCCTAGGGCCCGGAGGCTACTATGGCTACACCTTC.

This chain connects TRBV5-1 to TRBJ2-7, with TRBD1 matching 10 bases. In germline, CDR1 is SGHRS, CDR2 YFSETQ. Losses at the gene ends were 6 bases for V and 11 bases for J; bases not matched to a gene: 14. CDR3 length: 14 amino acids. The CDR3 nucleotides read TGCGCCAGCACCCCCGGGACAGGGGATGTTAGGAAGTACTTC. This sequence encodes CASTPGTGDVRKYF.

This clone was detected once. This chain connects TRBV7-2 to TRBJ1-5, with 11 bases fitting TRBD1. The ends lost 3 bases at V and 4 bases at J; junction bases unmatched: 2. The CDR3 contains 15 residues. Looked up from germline, CDR1 is SGHTA and CDR2 is FQGNSA. The CDR3 DNA reads TGTGCCAGCAGCTTCGGACAGGGGGCGAATCAGCCCCAGCATTTT. It encodes CASSFGQGANQPQHF.

The chain uses TRBV15 and TRBJ2-7; a weak D match, TRBD1 (5 bases). V lost 0 bases, J lost 3 bases, and 12 bases lay in between. This CDR3 spans 15 amino acids. The germline V gene has CDR1 LNHNV and CDR2 YYDKDF (reference sequence). CDR3 amino acids: CATSRDQVQGYEQYF. In DNA, the CDR3 is TGTGCCACCAGCAGAGATCAAGTCCAGGGCTACGAGCAGTACTTC.

In regard to this clone: At one of its ends the junction is not consistent with the germline gene, which may arise from a read error. V is TRBV27 and J is TRBJ1-1, with D uncertain. The CDR3 sequence is 14 residues long. Germline V CDR1 and CDR2: MNHEY, SMNVEV (reference sequence). CDR3 in amino acids: CASSLSLGRTEAFF. Here the CDR3 DNA reads TGTGCCAGCAGTCTATCATTAGGGAGGACTGAAGCTTTCTTT.

The rearrangement joins TRBV5-5 to TRBJ2-3, with 10 bases lining up with TRBD1. The germline gives CDR1 SGHKS, CDR2 YYEKEE (reference sequence). The CDR3 is made up of 12 amino acids. Trimming at V came to 7 bases and at J to 4 bases, leaving 0 bases not matched to a gene. The CDR3 protein is CASGQGADTQYF. CDR3 in DNA: TGTGCCAGCGGACAGGGGGCAGATACGCAGTATTTT.

The chain links TRBV19 to TRBJ1-1, with 8 bases aligning to TRBD1. Germline-derived CDR1 and CDR2 are LNHDA and SQIVND (reference sequence). V dropped 9 bases and J dropped 0; count of bases not matched to a gene: 9. The length of the CDR3 is 15 residues. The CDR3 DNA sequence: TGTGCCAGCCGGAACGAACAGGGGGTGAACACTGAAGCTTTCTTT. Residues: CASRNEQGVNTEAFF.

V usage is TRBV30 and J usage is TRBJ2-7, with 12 bases aligning to TRBD1. This CDR3 contains 12 residues. V shed 7 bases and J 5 bases; nucleotides not matched to a gene: 3. Germline values: CDR1 GTSNPN, CDR2 SVGIG (reference sequence). Here the CDR3 reads CALGTGGHEQYF. CDR3 DNA sequence: TGTGCCTTAGGGACAGGGGGCCACGAGCAGTACTTC.

This chain joins TRBV18 and TRBJ2-1, with 9 bases fitting TRBD2. The V gene end was trimmed by 1 base and the J gene end by 6 bases; junction bases not matched to a gene: 7. The CDR3 totals 16 residues. The germline V gene encodes CDR1 KGHSH and CDR2 LQKENI. DNA of the CDR3: TGTGCCAGCTCACCACAGCAAAGCGGGAGGACCAATGAGCAGTTCTTC. Translating gives CASSPQQSGRTNEQFF.

The chain employs TRBV18 and TRBJ1-5; D unclear. Germline CDR1 is KGHSH and CDR2 is LQKENI. The germline V and J ends were trimmed by 3 bases and 5 bases, with 8 bases remaining between them. This CDR3 spans 13 amino acids. The CDR3 sequence is CASSPDGDQPQHF. The CDR3 coding sequence is TGTGCCAGCTCACCCGACGGGGATCAGCCCCAGCATTTT.